This entry concerns a single TCR beta chain. The sample belongs to a study of T cell responses to AZD1222 COVID-19 vaccine. The method was immunoSEQ multiplex PCR; TCRdb's version includes in-frame clones alone and lacks a portion of them. The repertoire has more than 150,000 clones, approximately 91% of them found once; the top ten carry roughly 0.99%. J was trimmed by 1 base and V by 3 bases; bases with no gene match: 6. CDR3 size: 16 residues. Germline CDR1 and CDR2: LNHNV and YYDKDF (reference sequence). The sequence was obtained from an adult in good health. The chain has TRBV15 and TRBJ1-5; 7 bases agree with TRBD1. The sample consisted of peripheral blood, taken on day 0 of AZD1222 vaccination. CDR3 residues: CATSSRRGLSNQPQHF. The CDR3, as DNA: TGTGCCACCAGCAGTCGCAGGGGGTTGAGCAATCAGCCCCAGCATTTT.